The clone carrying this TCR beta chain has just a few counts. This entry is derived from a study of CD8+CD57+ T cells in acquired aplastic anemia. Study summary: CD4+ and CD8+ cells, once sorted, gave DNA averaging 3.2 ug.

The CDR3 contains 13 residues. The V gene lost 3 bases and the J gene lost 4 bases, with 12 bases spanning the gap. The germline gives CDR1 SQVTM, CDR2 ANQGSEA. TCR beta VDJ and CDR3 were profiled, and genomic DNA was the template. TCRdb independently ran MiXCR on the reads; one entry per CDR3 protein. Among around 200,000 distinct CDR3 sequences listed, nearly 50% were seen once. Only patients with CD8+CD57+ cell expansion on flow cytometry were chosen for sequencing. Severe acquired aplastic anemia was present in every patient. The blood sampling took place in patients who had so far received no therapy.

The chain joins TRBV29-1 to TRBJ2-5; perhaps TRBD2 as D (6 bases). The sample was sorted CD4+, CD8+, or CD8+CD57+ T cells (not recorded which) from PBMCs. This receptor was identified in a human donor with aplastic anemia. The CDR3 DNA is TGCAGCGTTGATCGAGGAGGGCGAGAGACCCAGTACTTC. Its protein is CSVDRGGRETQYF.